The TCR beta chain under discussion was sequenced for a study of blood T cell repertoires in COVID-19 (dated by TCRdb to about 2020). Regarding the study in general: The collaborator samples originated in the United States, Italy and Spain and spanned the acute and convalescent phases of COVID-19. Where available, HLA class I and class II types were taken from metadata supplied by the sample provider and were not determined by assay-based typing. The samples were drawn from the first 160 participants of the ongoing ImmuneRACE study and from 1,254 subjects provided by 6 global collaborators. The prospective study material was composed of cDNA or gDNA derived from T cells, B-cell-depleted T cells, or PBMCs. A de-identified subject ID, COVID-19 status, age in years and sex were almost always included in the sample metadata. Deeply sampled blood TCRbeta repertoires from subjects exposed to, actively infected with, or recovered from COVID-19 were included in the dataset. The repertoires were released in a freely available public database meant as a resource for research on the immune response to SARS-CoV-2.

The immunoSEQ Assay, a bias-controlled multiplex PCR, was used to amplify TCRbeta CDR3 regions from genomic DNA. The authors' analysis ran thus. The number of nucleated cells in each sample was estimated from the amplification of reference gene primers within the assay. To quantify the absolute abundance of each unique TCRbeta CDR3 rearrangement, sequence reads were collapsed and filtered. For each sample, productive Simpson clonality was calculated as the square root of Simpson's diversity index across productive rearrangements. The clones in this table, taken by TCRdb from immuneACCESS, are in-frame only. Not every clone is retained; where verified, under half of the shortfall comes from an unresolved V gene, and the cause of the rest is unknown. That table gives V, J and clone size, and the DNA gave D and trimming. The sample yields roughly 160,000 clones; more than 70% were counted once. 15% to 20% of the sample rests with the top ten.

About this clone: No cognate antigen has been identified for it. Base qualities are not recorded, but no much larger clone differs from it by a single base.

Participants in the prospective study were aged roughly 18 to 90 years, lived in under 30 United States geographic areas, and enrolled through a virtual design. To assign participants to cohorts, the prospective study relied on clinical history that participants themselves reported in a screening survey and a study questionnaire. Recovered participants in ImmuneRACE Cohort 3 were defined as having two consecutive negative NP/OP PCR tests, clearance from a healthcare professional, or resolution of symptoms. Mobile phlebotomists in the prospective study collected whole blood, serum and a nasopharyngeal or oropharyngeal swab from every participant. Additional blood draws and questionnaires over an approximately 2-month period could optionally be provided by prospective study participants. Before DNA extraction, blood samples from the prospective study were shipped at room temperature or frozen. Its CDR3 holds 15 amino acids, cysteine through phenylalanine. The sequence is cut down to CDR3 DNA, 45 bases in frame from base 1. Between the V and J ends, shortened by 2 bases and 4 bases respectively, the junction contains 12 bases. The germline V gene (reference sequence) supplies CDR1 PRHDT and CDR2 FYEKMQ.

General conclusions and limits of the study: The amount of clinical and demographic metadata varied by source and participant and was provided uncurated.

The sequenced material came from PBMCs or T cells enriched from blood (not recorded which). The TCR originated in a man between 60 and 75 years old who had recovered from COVID-19. Recombination connected TRBV13 to TRBJ2-1; the D segment cannot be called with confidence. The bases are TGTGCCAGCAGCTTAAGGCAGGTGGGTTACAATGAGCAGTTCTTC. Translated, it reads CASSLRQVGYNEQFF.